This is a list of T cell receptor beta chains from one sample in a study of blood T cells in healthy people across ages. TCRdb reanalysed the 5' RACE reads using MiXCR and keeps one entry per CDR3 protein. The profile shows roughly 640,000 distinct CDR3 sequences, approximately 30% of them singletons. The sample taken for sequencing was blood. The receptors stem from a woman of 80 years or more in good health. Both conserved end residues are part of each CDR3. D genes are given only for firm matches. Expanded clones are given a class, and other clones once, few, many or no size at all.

cdr3_nt: TGCAGCGGAAGGACGGTGAACACTGAAGCTTTCTTT
cdr3_aa: CSGRTVNTEAFF
v_call: TRBV29-1
j_call: TRBJ1-1
clone_size: few
d_call: -

cdr3_nt: TGCAGTGCTAGAGATTCCGCAGGGGTTGGCCTGGCTGAAGCTTTCTTT
cdr3_aa: CSARDSAGVGLAEAFF
v_call: TRBV20-1
j_call: TRBJ1-1
clone_size: -
d_call: -

cdr3_nt: TGCGCCAGCAGCTTGGCGGGACTAGCGACCTACAATGAGCAGTTCTTC
cdr3_aa: CASSLAGLATYNEQFF
v_call: TRBV5-1
j_call: TRBJ2-1
clone_size: once
d_call: TRBD2

cdr3_nt: TGCAGTGCTAGGGAGGGACAGCTCTACGAGCAGTACTTC
cdr3_aa: CSAREGQLYEQYF
v_call: TRBV20-1
j_call: TRBJ2-7
clone_size: few
d_call: -

cdr3_nt: TGCAGTGCTAGAGGGCCGGGACTAGCGTCAAGCACAGATACGCAGTATTTT
cdr3_aa: CSARGPGLASSTDTQYF
v_call: TRBV20-1
j_call: TRBJ2-3
clone_size: many
d_call: TRBD2

cdr3_nt: TGCGCCAGCAGCTTTAGGGGGCAAAGCACAGATACGCAGTATTTT
cdr3_aa: CASSFRGQSTDTQYF
v_call: TRBV5-1
j_call: TRBJ2-3
clone_size: -
d_call: TRBD1

cdr3_nt: TGTGCCAGCAGCTCCATTACAGGGAATCGGTACGAGCAGTACTTC
cdr3_aa: CASSSITGNRYEQYF
v_call: TRBV7-9
j_call: TRBJ2-7
clone_size: many
d_call: -

cdr3_nt: TGTGCCAGTAACCGGGACTCTTCTCAGTACAATGAGCAGTTCTTC
cdr3_aa: CASNRDSSQYNEQFF
v_call: TRBV7-2
j_call: TRBJ2-1
clone_size: many
d_call: -

cdr3_nt: TGTGCCAGCAGTCGTGGGGACTACTTGTCCCAGTACTTC
cdr3_aa: CASSRGDYLSQYF
v_call: TRBV7-2
j_call: TRBJ2-7
clone_size: many
d_call: TRBD2

cdr3_nt: TGTGCCAGCAGCGTAGGACTCGGACCCTCAACTAATGAAAAACTGTTTTTT
cdr3_aa: CASSVGLGPSTNEKLFF
v_call: TRBV9
j_call: TRBJ1-4
clone_size: -
d_call: -

cdr3_nt: TGTGCCAGCAAACAGGGGGCGGGCACTGAAGCTTTCTTT
cdr3_aa: CASKQGAGTEAFF
v_call: TRBV6-2/TRBV6-3
j_call: TRBJ1-1
clone_size: few
d_call: TRBD1

cdr3_nt: TGTGCCAGCAGTAGGGACGGGAGCTCCTACGAGCAGTACTTC
cdr3_aa: CASSRDGSSYEQYF
v_call: TRBV7-8
j_call: TRBJ2-7
clone_size: many
d_call: -

cdr3_nt: TGCAGTGCCAGAGTAGCATCGACAGGGGGGGAGACCCAGTACTTC
cdr3_aa: CSARVASTGGETQYF
v_call: TRBV20-1
j_call: TRBJ2-5
clone_size: many
d_call: TRBD1

cdr3_nt: TGTGCCAGCAGTGAAGTGATAAAAGAGACCCAGTACTTC
cdr3_aa: CASSEVIKETQYF
v_call: TRBV6-1
j_call: TRBJ2-5
clone_size: many
d_call: -

cdr3_nt: TGTGCCAGCGGGCGGCAGGGAGGGGAGACCCAGTACTTC
cdr3_aa: CASGRQGGETQYF
v_call: TRBV28
j_call: TRBJ2-5
clone_size: many
d_call: TRBD2

cdr3_nt: TGTGCCAGCAATCCTCCGGGACTAGCGGGGGCCTCCTACAATGAGCAGTTCTTC
cdr3_aa: CASNPPGLAGASYNEQFF
v_call: TRBV13
j_call: TRBJ2-1
clone_size: few
d_call: TRBD2

cdr3_nt: TGTGCCAGCAGTTTATCGGGCGGACAGGGGGGTGGCTACACCTTC
cdr3_aa: CASSLSGGQGGGYTF
v_call: TRBV27
j_call: TRBJ1-2
clone_size: -
d_call: TRBD1

cdr3_nt: TGTGCCAGCACCCTCGGGCAGGGCACCGGGGAGCTGTTTTTT
cdr3_aa: CASTLGQGTGELFF
v_call: TRBV12-3/TRBV12-4
j_call: TRBJ2-2
clone_size: -
d_call: -

cdr3_nt: TGTGCCAGCAGTAAAATCCGAGAGACGCAGTATTTT
cdr3_aa: CASSKIRETQYF
v_call: TRBV14
j_call: TRBJ2-3
clone_size: few
d_call: -

cdr3_nt: TGTGCCGTAGCGGGGGGAAAGACCCAGTACTTC
cdr3_aa: CAVAGGKTQYF
v_call: TRBV7-2
j_call: TRBJ2-5
clone_size: many
d_call: TRBD2

cdr3_nt: TGCGCCAGCAGCCAAGATAGCGGGGGGGCTGCGAACACCGGGGAGCTGTTTTTT
cdr3_aa: CASSQDSGGAANTGELFF
v_call: TRBV4-1
j_call: TRBJ2-2
clone_size: -
d_call: TRBD2

cdr3_nt: TGTGCCAGCAGCGGTTACGGGCAGGGAGGCGGCTACACCTTC
cdr3_aa: CASSGYGQGGGYTF
v_call: TRBV7-9
j_call: TRBJ1-2
clone_size: -
d_call: -

cdr3_nt: TGCAGCGTTGGGGGGGGGGACGGCTACAATGAGCAGTTCTTC
cdr3_aa: CSVGGGDGYNEQFF
v_call: TRBV29-1
j_call: TRBJ2-1
clone_size: many
d_call: TRBD2

cdr3_nt: TGTGCCAGCAGTTTTAACCCCTCGGCAGCTAAGAGCTCCCACAATGAGCAGTTCTTC
cdr3_aa: CASSFNPSAAKSSHNEQFF
v_call: TRBV6-5
j_call: TRBJ2-1
clone_size: -
d_call: -

cdr3_nt: TGTGCCAGCAGCCCGCGGGACAGCTATCAGCCCCAGCATTTT
cdr3_aa: CASSPRDSYQPQHF
v_call: TRBV9
j_call: TRBJ1-5
clone_size: few
d_call: TRBD1

cdr3_nt: TGTGCCTGGACGACAGGGGGTCCTTACAATGGGCAGTTCTTC
cdr3_aa: CAWTTGGPYNGQFF
v_call: TRBV30
j_call: TRBJ2-1
clone_size: -
d_call: TRBD1

cdr3_nt: TGCGCCAGCAGTGACCCTTTCCGCACAACTAATGAAAAACTGTTTTTT
cdr3_aa: CASSDPFRTTNEKLFF
v_call: TRBV10-2
j_call: TRBJ1-4
clone_size: few
d_call: -

cdr3_nt: TGTGCCAGCAGCCAAGATCAGGGGGGTGTGCAGACCCAGTACTTC
cdr3_aa: CASSQDQGGVQTQYF
v_call: TRBV4-2
j_call: TRBJ2-5
clone_size: many
d_call: -

cdr3_nt: TGCGCCAGCAGCTTGGCCCTTTCCGAGCGGGAAATCTTATACGAGCAGTACTTC
cdr3_aa: CASSLALSEREILYEQYF
v_call: TRBV5-1
j_call: TRBJ2-7
clone_size: -
d_call: TRBD2

cdr3_nt: TGTGCCAGCAGCCATCCTGGGGGTCGGGACACTGAAGCTTTCTTT
cdr3_aa: CASSHPGGRDTEAFF
v_call: TRBV7-2
j_call: TRBJ1-1
clone_size: few
d_call: -

cdr3_nt: TGTGCCAGCTCACCCACGACAGCAAAAGAGACCCAGTACTTC
cdr3_aa: CASSPTTAKETQYF
v_call: TRBV18
j_call: TRBJ2-5
clone_size: -
d_call: -

cdr3_nt: TGTGCCAGCAGCCCCTCACCAGAGGGGCTGAAGTACTTC
cdr3_aa: CASSPSPEGLKYF
v_call: TRBV9
j_call: TRBJ2-5
clone_size: many
d_call: -

cdr3_nt: TGTGCCAGCAGTGAAGCGCCGGGTAGCAATCAGCCCCAGCATTTT
cdr3_aa: CASSEAPGSNQPQHF
v_call: TRBV2
j_call: TRBJ1-5
clone_size: -
d_call: -

cdr3_nt: TGTGCCAGCAGCTTAGGGGCAGGGGTGGTCTACGAGCAGTACTTC
cdr3_aa: CASSLGAGVVYEQYF
v_call: TRBV7-2
j_call: TRBJ2-7
clone_size: few
d_call: -

cdr3_nt: TGTGCCAGCAGTCGACTAGTGGGGGGCGGGGATACGCAGTATTTT
cdr3_aa: CASSRLVGGGDTQYF
v_call: TRBV6-4
j_call: TRBJ2-3
clone_size: -
d_call: -

cdr3_nt: TGCAGTGCTAGAAGCGGGAGTAGGATTTCGGACGAGCAGTACTTC
cdr3_aa: CSARSGSRISDEQYF
v_call: TRBV20-1
j_call: TRBJ2-7
clone_size: -
d_call: TRBD2

cdr3_nt: TGTGCCAGCAGAGGGACCAGGAACACTGAAGCTTTCTTT
cdr3_aa: CASRGTRNTEAFF
v_call: TRBV7-2
j_call: TRBJ1-1
clone_size: many
d_call: -

cdr3_nt: TGCAGCGGGGACTCCGACAGGGGCAGTGAGCAGTTCTTC
cdr3_aa: CSGDSDRGSEQFF
v_call: TRBV29-1
j_call: TRBJ2-1
clone_size: many
d_call: TRBD1

cdr3_nt: TGCAGTGCTAGAGCCGGCGGGAGGGGCCAAGAGACCCAGTACTTC
cdr3_aa: CSARAGGRGQETQYF
v_call: TRBV20-1
j_call: TRBJ2-5
clone_size: -
d_call: TRBD2

cdr3_nt: TGCAGTGCTGCCGGGCCGGGGGATTCACCCCTCCACTTT
cdr3_aa: CSAAGPGDSPLHF
v_call: TRBV20-1
j_call: TRBJ1-6
clone_size: many
d_call: -

cdr3_nt: TGCAGTGCTGCGCCGCTAGCGGGTGAGCAGTTCTTC
cdr3_aa: CSAAPLAGEQFF
v_call: TRBV20-1
j_call: TRBJ2-1
clone_size: many
d_call: TRBD2

cdr3_nt: TGTGCCAGCAGCCCCAGGGGCGGGGGCCCTGTGAACGTTCAGGACTTC
cdr3_aa: CASSPRGGGPVNVQDF
v_call: TRBV14
j_call: TRBJ2-4
clone_size: -
d_call: -